This is a list of T cell receptor beta chains from one sample in a study of shared clonotypes between healthy human individuals. The repertoire was sequenced with immunoSEQ multiplex PCR; TCRdb's copy has only in-frame clones and lacks some. The sample has approximately 320,000 clones; about nine tenths are singletons. The sample comprised memory CD8+ T cells sorted from blood. The origin of the receptors is a man between 18 and 35 years old in good health. CDR3s leave out the opening cysteine and the closing phenylalanine or tryptophan. Each record gives: CDR3 protein, clone size, V gene, J gene. The size entry is marked missing in some rows and otherwise reads once, few, many or a size class.

cdr3_aa: ASADTNYEQY; clone_size: .; v_call: TRBV6-5; j_call: TRBJ2-7
cdr3_aa: ASSSGTSGRATGEQY; clone_size: .; v_call: TRBV13; j_call: TRBJ2-7
cdr3_aa: ASSYYSQNPYEQY; clone_size: .; v_call: TRBV6-6; j_call: TRBJ2-7
cdr3_aa: ASSFFSRISPTYEQY; clone_size: .; v_call: TRBV5-1; j_call: TRBJ2-7
cdr3_aa: ASSLRGAQEQY; clone_size: few; v_call: TRBV5-1; j_call: TRBJ2-7
cdr3_aa: AWGQGTIYGYT; clone_size: .; v_call: TRBV30; j_call: TRBJ1-2
cdr3_aa: ASRLTLATEAF; clone_size: once; v_call: TRBV6-6; j_call: TRBJ1-1
cdr3_aa: ASSQAFYNEQF; clone_size: once; v_call: TRBV14; j_call: TRBJ2-1
cdr3_aa: ASSGSLGGEQY; clone_size: .; v_call: TRBV10-1; j_call: TRBJ2-7
cdr3_aa: ASSDAGGRHEQF; clone_size: .; v_call: TRBV10-1; j_call: TRBJ2-1
cdr3_aa: ASRLLQDDYEQY; clone_size: .; v_call: TRBV28; j_call: TRBJ2-7